This passage covers 9 T cell receptor beta chains from one sample sequenced in a study of shared clonotypes between healthy human individuals. Only in-frame clones appear in the TCRdb table, and some are missing; sequencing was by immunoSEQ multiplex PCR. The top ten hold 0.36% of the sample, which has more than 1,200,000 clones, around 98.5% seen once. The specimen sequenced was naive CD4+ T cells sorted from blood. Subset denoted: CD45RA+ positively selected. The receptors originated from a man aged 30-40 years in good health.

V and J are TRBV29-1 and TRBJ2-7; TRBD1 matches at 8 bases. CDR1 and CDR2 (germline): SQVTM, ANQGSEA. The ends lost 6 bases at V and 2 bases at J; junction bases unmatched: 3. The CDR3 totals 12 residues. CDR3 sequence (DNA): TGCAGCGTCGAGGGACAGGCCTACGAGCAGTACTTC. Translation: CSVEGQAYEQYF.

This clone has just one count. This sample includes further DNA sequences coding for the same CDR3. The J gene is TRBJ2-3, the V gene TRBV30; D unresolved. Per the germline V gene, CDR1 is GTSNPN and CDR2 is SVGIG (reference sequence). CDR3 length: 11 amino acids. Trimming pared 0 bases from V and 6 bases from J, leaving 4 bases between. As DNA, the CDR3 is TGTGCCTGGAGTGTCGGCGATACGCAGTATTTT. It translates to CAWSVGDTQYF.

The table lists this clone with a count of one. CDR3 sequence reads: CASTQETSGVRYTF. Written as DNA, the CDR3 is TGTGCCAGCACCCAGGAAACTTCAGGGGTTCGCTACACCTTC. The chain links TRBV2 to TRBJ1-2, with a weak D call TRBD1 (6 bases). The CDR3 has 14 amino acids. V dropped 7 bases and J dropped 9 bases, with 21 bases sitting between them. The germline CDR1 and CDR2 sequences are SNHLY and FYNNEI. Full variable domain (missing parts from reference TRBV2 and TRBJ1-2): EPEVTQTPSHQVTQMGQEVILRCVPISNHLYFYWYRQILGQKVEFLVSFYNNEISEKSEIFDDQFSVERPDGSNFTLKIRSTKLEDSAMYFCASTQETSGVRYTFGSGTRLTVV.

A word on this clone: The junction shows a germline mismatch at one end, possibly a read error. This chain joins TRBV27 and TRBJ2-4; 7 nucleotides match TRBD1. The CDR3 totals 15 residues. The V gene's germline CDR1 is MNHEY and CDR2 SMNVEV (reference sequence). The CDR3 DNA reads as TGTGCCAGCATTTCCACCGGGACAGCCCAAAACATTCAGTACTTC. Its translation: CASISTGTAQNIQYF.

The rearrangement uses TRBV7-2 and TRBJ1-4; the D gene is possibly TRBD1 (5 bases). V was shortened by 2 bases and J by 4 bases, with 11 bases between the two germline ends. The CDR3 totals 15 residues. The germline CDR1 and CDR2 sequences are SGHTA and FQGNSA. CDR3 loop: CASSLSGLGNEKLFF. The CDR3 nucleotides are TGTGCCAGCAGCTTATCAGGGCTAGGTAATGAAAAACTGTTTTTT.

With regard to this clone: This specimen includes other DNA sequences encoding the same CDR3. This chain joins TRBV5-1 and TRBJ2-1; D might be TRBD1 (6 bases). There are 15 residues in the CDR3. V was trimmed by 2 bases and J by 1 base, leaving 10 bases between them. Germline V gene data show CDR1 as SGHRS and CDR2 as YFSETQ. CDR3 in DNA: TGCGCCAGCAGCTTAGCCACAGGGTCCTACAATGAGCAGTTCTTC. Amino acids: CASSLATGSYNEQFF.

The gene calls are TRBV7-2 and TRBJ2-1; D gene uncertain. Germline V gene lookup returns CDR1 SGHTA and CDR2 FQGNSA. The V end lost 2 bases, the J end lost 4 bases, and 15 bases lay between the germline ends. This CDR3 is built from 16 residues. The CDR3 bases are TGTGCCAGCAGCTTATTTGACACCCTAATTTACAATGAGCAGTTCTTC. It encodes CASSLFDTLIYNEQFF.

The chain has TRBV7-2 and TRBJ2-7, with no clear D. Trimming took 5 bases from V and 5 from J, leaving 10 bases between them. This CDR3 region has 12 residues. The V gene's germline CDR1 is SGHTA and CDR2 FQGNSA. CDR3 sequence: CASSPPKHEQYF. For the CDR3, the DNA is TGTGCCAGCAGCCCCCCCAAGCACGAGCAGTACTTC.

The rearrangement links TRBV2 to TRBJ2-2; 8 nucleotides line up with TRBD2. V gave up 4 bases and J gave up 4 bases; unmatched junction bases: 8. There are 16 residues in the CDR3. Germline CDR1 SNHLY, CDR2 FYNNEI. The CDR3 region is CASSVGLAGGTGELFF. The CDR3 DNA reads as TGTGCCAGCAGTGTCGGACTAGCCGGGGGCACCGGGGAGCTGTTTTTT.